Below are 18 T cell receptor beta chains sequenced from a single sample in a study of low-dose radiotherapy and immunotherapy resistance in tumors. Sample time point: before trial treatment. TRAV and TRBV primers primed cDNA for both TCRalpha and TCRbeta. The TCRs were subjected to amplification over approximately 20 PCR cycles employing a constant-region primer in conjunction with a V-primer adapter. TCRdb reprocessed the reads with MiXCR, giving one entry per CDR3 protein. There are roughly 76,000 distinct CDR3 sequences in the sample; 15% to 20% occur only once, and 4.5% to 7.5% lies in the top ten. This specimen consisted of PBMCs, obtained before treatment. The receptors come from a male donor with prostate cancer.

This clonotype appeared many times. The chain links TRBV4-3 to TRBJ1-2; 9 bases match TRBD1. This CDR3 has 15 residues. With 1 base clipped from V and 7 bases from J, the junction kept 7 bases outside the gene matches. Looked up from germline, CDR1 is LGHNA and CDR2 is YSLEER. CDR3 sequence (DNA): TGCGCCAGCAGCCAAGGGGACAGGGCCCGAGGTGGCTACACCTTC. Its protein is CASSQGDRARGGYTF.

This clonotype has a count of ten or more. V is TRBV3-1 and J is TRBJ2-7, with 7 bases aligning to TRBD2. The CDR3 is made up of 13 amino acids. Germline loops: CDR1 LGHDT, CDR2 YNNKEL (reference sequence). The V segment lost 1 base and the J segment 4 bases; nucleotides outside the gene matches: 1. In nucleotides, the CDR3 is TGTGCCAGCAGCCAAGGACTAGCTTACGAGCAGTACTTC. Its protein is CASSQGLAYEQYF.

This clonotype was detected many times. V gene TRBV19 combines with J gene TRBJ2-3; TRBD2 might be the D (6 bases). Germline lookup yields CDR1 LNHDA and CDR2 SQIVND (reference sequence). The CDR3 spans 15 residues. The germline V and J ends were trimmed by 7 bases and 0 bases, with 14 bases remaining between them. CDR3 DNA sequence: TGTGCCAGTATCCCTCGGGGGAGTAGCACAGATACGCAGTATTTT. Translated, it gives CASIPRGSSTDTQYF.

This clonotype was counted many times. V usage is TRBV6-2 or TRBV6-3 and J usage is TRBJ1-5; 10 nucleotides line up with TRBD1. Germline CDR1 and CDR2: MNHEY and SVGEGT. The ends lost 2 bases at V and 4 bases at J; junction bases unmatched: 14. CDR3 length: 19 amino acids. CDR3 residues: CASSYPPGQGEAWNQPQHF. The CDR3 DNA reads as TGTGCCAGCAGTTACCCCCCCGGACAGGGGGAGGCCTGGAATCAGCCCCAGCATTTT.

This clonotype was seen ten or more times. The chain has TRBV2 and TRBJ2-1, with 8 bases aligning to TRBD2. With V trimmed by 8 bases and J by 6 bases, 9 bases remained unmatched. Germline assignment: CDR1 SNHLY and CDR2 FYNNEI. CDR3 length: 14 amino acids. This CDR3 is CASGGGGGINEQFF. CDR3 coding DNA: TGTGCCAGCGGGGGCGGCGGGGGGATCAATGAGCAGTTCTTC.

The CDR3 region is CASSLLLAGSSYNEQFF. The CDR3 bases are TGTGCCAGCAGCCTTCTCCTGGCTGGGAGCTCCTACAATGAGCAGTTCTTC. This chain joins TRBV7-8 and TRBJ2-1, with D possibly matching TRBD2 (5 bases). V lost 5 bases to trimming and J lost 0 bases, with 17 bases between them. Germline V gene sequence: CDR1 SGHVS, CDR2 FQNEAQ. The CDR3 runs 17 residues. The entire variable domain, with the rest obtained from reference TRBV7-8 and TRBJ2-1, is as follows: GAGVSQSPRYKVAKRGQDVALRCDPISGHVSLFWYQQALGQGPEFLTYFQNEAQLDKSGLPSDRFFAERPEGSVSTLKIQRTQQEDSAVYLCASSLLLAGSSYNEQFFGPGTRLTVL.

A word on this clonotype: The junction and the germline gene differ at one end; a read error may be behind it. The chain couples TRBV13 to TRBJ1-1; D possibly corresponds to TRBD1 (6 bases). The CDR3 has 14 amino acids. Germline CDR1 PRHDT, CDR2 FYEKMQ (reference sequence). Written as DNA, the CDR3 is TGTGCCAGCAGCCCTAGTACAGGGCGGCCTCAAGCTTTTTTT. The encoded protein is CASSPSTGRPQAFF.

At least ten counts were recorded for this clonotype. V and J are TRBV25-1 and TRBJ2-3; 9 bases are shared with TRBD2. V lost 0 bases to trimming and J lost 6 bases; unmatched junction nucleotides: 7. In germline, CDR1 is MGHDK, CDR2 SYGVNS. The CDR3 is made up of 16 amino acids. The CDR3 nucleotides read TGTGCCAGCAGTGAATACGGCGGGAGGGCCGCGGATACGCAGTATTTT. Amino acids: CASSEYGGRAADTQYF.

This clonotype was observed at least ten times. The J gene is TRBJ1-1, the V gene TRBV5-4; a weak D match, TRBD1 (5 bases). The germline V and J ends were trimmed by 2 bases and 0 bases, with 11 bases remaining between them. Germline CDR1 SGHNT, CDR2 YYREEE (reference sequence). The CDR3 contains 15 residues. DNA of the CDR3: TGTGCCAGCAGCTTCGGGGCTGGGGTGAACACTGAAGCTTTCTTT. It encodes CASSFGAGVNTEAFF.

This clonotype was picked up many times. The chain is built from TRBV13 and TRBJ2-1; 16 nucleotides line up with TRBD2. Trimming cost V 5 bases and J 4 bases; bases outside gene matches: 5. The germline CDR1 and CDR2 sequences are PRHDT and FYEKMQ (reference sequence). The CDR3 consists of 17 residues. Here the CDR3 reads CASSTGLAGGRYNEQFF. Written as DNA, the CDR3 is TGTGCCAGCAGCACGGGACTAGCGGGGGGGCGTTACAATGAGCAGTTCTTC.

This clonotype was observed at least ten times. The chain uses TRBV19 and TRBJ1-1; 7 bases align to TRBD1. The V and J ends lost 0 bases and 4 bases, in that order; junction bases with no gene match: 5. The CDR3 extends over 15 amino acids. Germline lookup yields CDR1 LNHDA and CDR2 SQIVND (reference sequence). The CDR3 spells CASSIDTGVSTEAFF. The DNA of the CDR3 is TGTGCCAGTAGTATAGATACAGGGGTAAGCACTGAAGCTTTCTTT.

This chain connects TRBV28 to TRBJ1-2; 7 bases are a match to TRBD1. V shed 5 bases and J 5 bases; nucleotides not matched to a gene: 2. Per the germline V gene, CDR1 is MDHEN and CDR2 is SYDVKM. CDR3 length: 12 residues. The CDR3 nucleotides read TGTGCCAGCAGTACAGGGGAATATGGCTACACCTTC. Residues: CASSTGEYGYTF.

This clonotype was recorded many times. The rearrangement uses TRBV28 and TRBJ1-1, with no clear D. CDR1 MDHEN and CDR2 SYDVKM come from the germline V gene. There are 14 residues in the CDR3. V shed 2 bases and J shed 8 bases, with 15 bases lying between them. The CDR3 loop reads CASSLQALRHEAFF. The DNA of the CDR3 is TGTGCCAGCAGTTTACAGGCGCTTCGGCACGAAGCTTTCTTT.

This clonotype came up many times. The genes are TRBV29-1 and TRBJ1-1; maybe TRBD1 (5 bases). Trimming cost V 4 bases and J 5 bases, with 14 bases left between them. Germline V CDR1 and CDR2: SQVTM, ANQGSEA. The CDR3 consists of 13 residues. This CDR3 is CSVVEGLRTEAFF. The CDR3 DNA is TGCAGCGTTGTGGAGGGGTTAAGGACTGAAGCTTTCTTT.

This clonotype was recorded at least ten times. The J gene is TRBJ2-3, the V gene TRBV5-1; possible D gene TRBD1, 6 bases. In germline, CDR1 is SGHRS, CDR2 YFSETQ. The V end lost 0 bases, the J end lost 0 bases, and 8 bases lay between the germline ends. The CDR3 is made up of 15 amino acids. CDR3 protein: CASSLGQVSTDTQYF. The CDR3 region has the DNA TGCGCCAGCAGCTTGGGACAGGTTAGCACAGATACGCAGTATTTT.

This clonotype has ten or more counts. The chain links TRBV20-1 to TRBJ2-5; 14 bases align to TRBD2. Germline trimming cut 6 bases from V and 4 bases from J; bases unmatched to any gene: 10. This CDR3 is 16 amino acids long. Germline CDR1 reads DFQATT; CDR2 reads SNEGSKA (reference sequence). The CDR3 DNA reads as TGCAGTGCAGCCCGCGGGACTAGCGGGAGTGGAGAGACCCAGTACTTC. Translated, it gives CSAARGTSGSGETQYF.

This clonotype was seen many times. CDR3 sequence (DNA): TGCAGTGCTAGAGATCCACTTACTGAAAAACTGTTTTTT. Encoded protein: CSARDPLTEKLFF. The gene calls are TRBV20-1 and TRBJ1-4, with D hard to call. The V gene's germline CDR1 is DFQATT and CDR2 SNEGSKA (reference sequence). The CDR3 covers 13 residues. Deletions cut 0 bases from V and 7 bases from J, with 9 bases between.

This clonotype was seen repeatedly, ten times or more. The chain recombines TRBV28 with TRBJ2-1; 11 positions agree with TRBD2. The CDR3 sequence is 14 residues long. Germline CDR1 and CDR2: MDHEN and SYDVKM. Trimming cost V 11 bases and J 7 bases; bases outside gene matches: 10. The chain's CDR3 is CAASGTSGLNEQFF. The CDR3 DNA reads TGTGCCGCCTCCGGGACTAGCGGATTAAATGAGCAGTTCTTC.